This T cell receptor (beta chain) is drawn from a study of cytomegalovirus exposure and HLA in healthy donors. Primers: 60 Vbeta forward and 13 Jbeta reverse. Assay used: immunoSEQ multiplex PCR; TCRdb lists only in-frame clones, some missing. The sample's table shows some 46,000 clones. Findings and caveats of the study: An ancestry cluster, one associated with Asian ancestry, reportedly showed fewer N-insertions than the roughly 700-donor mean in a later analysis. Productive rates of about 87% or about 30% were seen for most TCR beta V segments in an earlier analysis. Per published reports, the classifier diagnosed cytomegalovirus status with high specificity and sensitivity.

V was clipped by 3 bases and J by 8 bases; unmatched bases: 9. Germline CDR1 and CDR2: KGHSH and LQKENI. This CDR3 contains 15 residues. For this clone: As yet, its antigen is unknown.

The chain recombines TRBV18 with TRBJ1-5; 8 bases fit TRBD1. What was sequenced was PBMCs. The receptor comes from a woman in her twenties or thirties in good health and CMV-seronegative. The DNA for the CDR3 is TGTGCCAGCTCACCTGGACAGGGTGGTAGAGAGCCCCAGCATTTT. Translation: CASSPGQGGREPQHF.